This entry lists 6 T cell receptor beta chains sequenced from one sample in a study of blood T cell repertoires in COVID-19. Here immunoSEQ multiplex PCR was the method, and the copy in TCRdb shows in-frame clones only, minus some. Here the sample spans about 150,000 clones, approximately 73% being singletons. The specimen was peripheral blood. The receptors shown here come from a woman of 80 years or more with acute or convalescent COVID-19.

The genes are TRBV5-4 and TRBJ2-3; D remains unclear. Trimming took 0 bases from V and 4 from J, leaving 9 bases between them. The CDR3 contains 14 residues. The germline gives CDR1 SGHNT, CDR2 YYREEE (reference sequence). CDR3 nucleotides: TGTGCCAGCAGCTTGGCCCACCTAGCAGATACGCAGTATTTT. It codes for CASSLAHLADTQYF.

This clone was detected only a few times. The V gene is TRBV7-2, the J gene TRBJ1-1, with D uncertain. Germline V gene data show CDR1 as SGHTA and CDR2 as FQGNSA. This CDR3 comprises 14 residues. V lost 4 bases and J lost 1, with 10 bases in between. The CDR3 protein is CASSSDGPNTEAFF. As DNA, the CDR3 is TGTGCCAGCAGCTCCGATGGGCCGAACACTGAAGCTTTCTTT.

In the case of this clone: The sample carries other DNA sequences with the same CDR3. The chain carries TRBV5-1 and TRBJ2-7; 10 nucleotides match TRBD1. The CDR3 is made up of 13 amino acids. CDR1 SGHRS and CDR2 YFSETQ come from the germline V gene. V dropped 4 bases and J dropped 2; count of bases not matched to a gene: 0. The CDR3 region has the DNA TGCGCCAGCAGCGGACAGGGGGCCTACGAGCAGTACTTC. It translates to CASSGQGAYEQYF.

The rearrangement uses TRBV5-6 and TRBJ2-6; D may be TRBD1 (5 bases). CDR3 length: 19 amino acids. Trimming stripped 1 base from V and 0 bases from J, with 17 bases between. Germline V gene data show CDR1 as SGHDT and CDR2 as YYEEEE. The CDR3 DNA follows: TGTGCCAGCAGCTTGCCGCGCCAGGGCCTTTACTCTGGGGCCAACGTCCTGACTTTC. It is translated as CASSLPRQGLYSGANVLTF.

J is TRBJ1-6 and V is TRBV20-1, with 7 bases that match TRBD1. The CDR3 runs to 16 residues. Germline assignment: CDR1 DFQATT and CDR2 SNEGSKA (reference sequence). The trim removed 3 bases at V and 8 bases at J, leaving 13 bases unmatched. The CDR3 nucleotides read TGCAGTGCTAGTCGAGGACAGGACAAGTTACATTCACCCCTCCACTTT. This sequence encodes CSASRGQDKLHSPLHF.

The gene calls are TRBV7-3 and TRBJ2-1; 8 bases line up with TRBD2. V shed 0 bases and J 4 bases; nucleotides not matched to a gene: 2. There are 15 residues in the CDR3. The germline V gene encodes CDR1 SGHTA and CDR2 FQGTGA. The chain's CDR3 is CASSLTSGDYNEQFF. CDR3 in DNA: TGTGCCAGCAGCTTAACTAGCGGGGATTACAATGAGCAGTTCTTC.